The clone carrying this TCR beta chain was counted ten times or more. Genomic DNA, serving as template, underwent TCR beta VDJ and CDR3 profiling. In TCRdb, the reads were re-called with MiXCR into one record per CDR3 protein. The top ten clones hold nearly 20% of a sample with about 200,000 distinct CDR3 sequences, less than 60% of them seen once. The sample comes from a study of CD8+CD57+ T cells in acquired aplastic anemia. Selection for sequencing was limited to patients who had shown CD8+CD57+ cell expansion by flow cytometry. This TCR was sampled from a human donor with aplastic anemia. Sample: sorted CD4+, CD8+, or CD8+CD57+ T cells (not recorded which) from PBMCs.

In DNA form, the CDR3 reads TGCGCCAGCAGCCCGACAGGGGGCGTTCAGCCCCAGCATTTT. This encodes CASSPTGGVQPQHF. The chain joins TRBV5-1 to TRBJ1-5; TRBD1 agrees at 10 bases. This CDR3 comprises 14 residues. Germline trimming cut 4 bases from V and 6 bases from J; bases unmatched to any gene: 4. From germline, CDR1 is SGHRS and CDR2 YFSETQ. Combining the CDR3 with reference TRBV5-1 and TRBJ1-5 gives the whole variable domain KAGVTQTPRYLIKTRGQQVTLSCSPISGHRSVSWYQQTPGQGLQFLFEYFSETQRNKGNFPGRFSGRQFSNSRSEMNVSTLELGDSALYLCASSPTGGVQPQHFGDGTRLSIL.